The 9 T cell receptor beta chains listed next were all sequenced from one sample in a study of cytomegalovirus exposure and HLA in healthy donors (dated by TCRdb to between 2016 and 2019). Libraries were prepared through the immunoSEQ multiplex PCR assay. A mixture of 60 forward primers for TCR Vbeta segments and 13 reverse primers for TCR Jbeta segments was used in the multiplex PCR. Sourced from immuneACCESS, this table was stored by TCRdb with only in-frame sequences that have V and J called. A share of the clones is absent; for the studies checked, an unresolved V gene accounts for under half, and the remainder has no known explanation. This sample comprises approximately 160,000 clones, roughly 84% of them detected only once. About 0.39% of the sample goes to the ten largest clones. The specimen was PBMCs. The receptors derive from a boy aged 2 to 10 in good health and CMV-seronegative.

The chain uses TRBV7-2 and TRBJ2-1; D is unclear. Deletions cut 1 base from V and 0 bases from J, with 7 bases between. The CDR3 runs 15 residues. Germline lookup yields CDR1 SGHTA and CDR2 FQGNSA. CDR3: CASSLGASSYNEQFF. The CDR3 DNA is TGTGCCAGCAGCTTAGGTGCGAGCTCCTACAATGAGCAGTTCTTC.

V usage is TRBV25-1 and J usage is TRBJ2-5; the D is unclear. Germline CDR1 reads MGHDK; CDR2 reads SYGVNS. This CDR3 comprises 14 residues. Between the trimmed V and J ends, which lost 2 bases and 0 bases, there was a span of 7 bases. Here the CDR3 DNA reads TGTGCCAGCAGTGAACAAGAGTACCAAGAGACCCAGTACTTC. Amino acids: CASSEQEYQETQYF.

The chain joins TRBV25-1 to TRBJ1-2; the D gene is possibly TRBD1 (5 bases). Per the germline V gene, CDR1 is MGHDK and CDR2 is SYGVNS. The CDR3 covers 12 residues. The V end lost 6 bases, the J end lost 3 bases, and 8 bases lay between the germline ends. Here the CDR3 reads CASSGGDYGYTF. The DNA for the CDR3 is TGTGCCAGCAGCGGGGGAGACTATGGCTACACCTTC.

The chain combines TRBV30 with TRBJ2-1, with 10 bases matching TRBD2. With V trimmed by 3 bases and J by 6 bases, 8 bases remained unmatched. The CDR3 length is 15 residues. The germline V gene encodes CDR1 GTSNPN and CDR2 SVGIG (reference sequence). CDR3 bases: TGTGCCTGGAGCCCCGGGACTAGCGTCTCCAATGAGCAGTTCTTC. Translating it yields CAWSPGTSVSNEQFF.

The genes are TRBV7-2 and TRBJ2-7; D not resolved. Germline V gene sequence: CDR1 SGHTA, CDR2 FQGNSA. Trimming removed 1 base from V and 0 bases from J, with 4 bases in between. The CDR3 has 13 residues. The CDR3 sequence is CASSLELSYEQYF. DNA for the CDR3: TGTGCCAGCAGCTTAGAACTCTCCTACGAGCAGTACTTC.

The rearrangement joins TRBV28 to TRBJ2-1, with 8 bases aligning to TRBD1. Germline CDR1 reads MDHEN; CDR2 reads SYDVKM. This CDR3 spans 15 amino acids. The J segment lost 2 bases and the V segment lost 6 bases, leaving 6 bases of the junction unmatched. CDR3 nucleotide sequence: TGTGCCAGCAGCACACAGGGGGGAACCTACAATGAGCAGTTCTTC. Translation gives CASSTQGGTYNEQFF.

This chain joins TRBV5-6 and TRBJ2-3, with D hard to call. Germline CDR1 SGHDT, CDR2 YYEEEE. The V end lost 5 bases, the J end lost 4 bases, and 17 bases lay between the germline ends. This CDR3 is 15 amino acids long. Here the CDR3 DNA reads TGTGCCAGCAGTCCCGGCGAGGTTCGGGCAGATACGCAGTATTTT. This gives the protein CASSPGEVRADTQYF.

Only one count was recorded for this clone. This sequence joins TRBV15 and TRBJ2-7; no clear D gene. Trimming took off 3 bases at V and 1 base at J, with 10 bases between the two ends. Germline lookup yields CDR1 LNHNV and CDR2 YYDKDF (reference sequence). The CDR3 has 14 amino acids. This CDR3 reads CATSRHGFSYEQYF. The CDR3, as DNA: TGTGCCACCAGCAGGCACGGGTTTTCCTACGAGCAGTACTTC. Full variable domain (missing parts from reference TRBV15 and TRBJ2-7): DAMVIQNPRYQVTQFGKPVTLSCSQTLNHNVMYWYQQKSSQAPKLLFHYYDKDFNNEADTPDNFQSRRPNTSFCFLDIRSPGLGDTAMYLCATSRHGFSYEQYFGPGTRLTVT.

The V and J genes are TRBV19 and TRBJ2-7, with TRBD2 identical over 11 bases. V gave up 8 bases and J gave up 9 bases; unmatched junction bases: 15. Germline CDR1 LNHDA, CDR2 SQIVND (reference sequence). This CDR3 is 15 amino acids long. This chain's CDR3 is CASGTSGGPPTRQYF. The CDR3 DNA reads TGTGCCAGTGGAACTAGCGGGGGCCCTCCTACGAGGCAGTACTTC.